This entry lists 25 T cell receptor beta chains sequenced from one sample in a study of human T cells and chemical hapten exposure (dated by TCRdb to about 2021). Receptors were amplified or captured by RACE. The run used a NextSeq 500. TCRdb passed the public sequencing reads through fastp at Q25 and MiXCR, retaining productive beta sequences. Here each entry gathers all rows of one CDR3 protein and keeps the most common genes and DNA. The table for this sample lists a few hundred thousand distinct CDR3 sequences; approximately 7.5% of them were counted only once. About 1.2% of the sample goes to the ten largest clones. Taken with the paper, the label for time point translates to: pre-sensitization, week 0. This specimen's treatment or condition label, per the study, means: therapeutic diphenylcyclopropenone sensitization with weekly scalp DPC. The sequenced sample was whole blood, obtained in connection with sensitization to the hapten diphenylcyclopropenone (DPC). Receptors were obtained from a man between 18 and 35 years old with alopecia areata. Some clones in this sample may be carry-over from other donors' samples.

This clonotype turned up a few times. CDR3 in amino acids: CATNRTFYEQYF. The CDR3 DNA is TGTGCCACCAACCGGACTTTCTACGAGCAGTACTTC. This chain links TRBV6-7 with TRBJ2-7; perhaps TRBD2 as D (5 bases). TRBV6-7 is an open reading frame, and its role is uncertain. This CDR3 has 12 amino acids. V was clipped by 10 bases and J by 3 bases, with 13 bases between them.

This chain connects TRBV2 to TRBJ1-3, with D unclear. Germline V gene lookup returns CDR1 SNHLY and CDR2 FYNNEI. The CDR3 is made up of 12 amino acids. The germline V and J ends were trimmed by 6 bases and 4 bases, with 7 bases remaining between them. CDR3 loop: CASRKDGNTIYF. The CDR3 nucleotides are TGTGCCAGCAGGAAGGACGGAAACACCATATATTTT.

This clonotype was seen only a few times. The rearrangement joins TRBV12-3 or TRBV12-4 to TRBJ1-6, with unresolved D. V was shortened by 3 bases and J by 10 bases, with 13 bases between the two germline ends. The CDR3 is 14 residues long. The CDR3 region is CASSLGGLGSPLHF. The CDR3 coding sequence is TGTGCCAGCAGTTTGGGAGGGTTAGGCTCACCCCTCCACTTT.

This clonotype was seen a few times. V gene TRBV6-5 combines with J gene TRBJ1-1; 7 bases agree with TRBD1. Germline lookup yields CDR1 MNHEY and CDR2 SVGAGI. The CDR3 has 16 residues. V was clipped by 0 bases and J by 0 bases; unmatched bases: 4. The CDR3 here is CASSYSPGQMNTEAFF. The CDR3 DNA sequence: TGTGCCAGCAGTTACTCTCCGGGACAGATGAACACTGAAGCTTTCTTT.

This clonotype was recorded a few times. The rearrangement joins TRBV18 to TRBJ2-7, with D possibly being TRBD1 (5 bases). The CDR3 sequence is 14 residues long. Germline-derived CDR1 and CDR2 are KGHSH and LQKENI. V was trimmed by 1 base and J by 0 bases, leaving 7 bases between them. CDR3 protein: CASSPLDTSYEQYF. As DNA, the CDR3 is TGTGCCAGCTCACCACTGGACACCTCCTACGAGCAGTACTTC.

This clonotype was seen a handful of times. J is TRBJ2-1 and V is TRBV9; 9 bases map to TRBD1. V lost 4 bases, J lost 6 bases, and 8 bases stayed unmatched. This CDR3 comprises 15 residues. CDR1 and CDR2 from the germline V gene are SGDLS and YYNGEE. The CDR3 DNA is TGTGCCAGCAGCACCCGGACAGGGGTCGGCAATGAGCAGTTCTTC. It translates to CASSTRTGVGNEQFF.

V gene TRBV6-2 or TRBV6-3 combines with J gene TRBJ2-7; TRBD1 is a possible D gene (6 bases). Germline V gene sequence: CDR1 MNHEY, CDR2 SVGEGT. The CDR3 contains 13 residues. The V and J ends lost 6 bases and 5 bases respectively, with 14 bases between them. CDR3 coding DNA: TGTGCCAGCAGGGACAGTTCCGTCCACGAGCAGTACTTC. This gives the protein CASRDSSVHEQYF.

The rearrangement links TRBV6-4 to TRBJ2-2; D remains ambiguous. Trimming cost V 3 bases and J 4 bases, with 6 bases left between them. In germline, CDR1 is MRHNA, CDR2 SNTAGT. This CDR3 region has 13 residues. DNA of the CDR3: TGTGCCAGCAGTGAGAGGATCACCGGGGAGCTGTTTTTT. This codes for CASSERITGELFF.

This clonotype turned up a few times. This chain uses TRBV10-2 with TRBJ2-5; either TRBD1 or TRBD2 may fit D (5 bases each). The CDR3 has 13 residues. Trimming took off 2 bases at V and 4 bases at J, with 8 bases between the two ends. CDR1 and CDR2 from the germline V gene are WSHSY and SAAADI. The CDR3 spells CASSERGRETQYF. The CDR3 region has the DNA TGCGCCAGCAGTGAGCGGGGCAGAGAGACCCAGTACTTC.

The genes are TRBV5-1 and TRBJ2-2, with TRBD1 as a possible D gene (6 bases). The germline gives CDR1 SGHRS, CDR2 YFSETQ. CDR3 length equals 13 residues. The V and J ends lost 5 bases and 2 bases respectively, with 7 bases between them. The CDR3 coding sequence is TGCGCCAGCAGGGGACATAACACCGGGGAGCTGTTTTTT. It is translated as CASRGHNTGELFF.

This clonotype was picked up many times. Here the CDR3 reads CASSENLFNTEAFF. The CDR3 DNA is TGTGCCAGCAGTGAAAACCTGTTCAACACTGAAGCTTTCTTT. V gene TRBV6-1 combines with J gene TRBJ1-1; no clear D gene. The V gene lost 2 bases and the J gene lost 2 bases, with 9 bases spanning the gap. The CDR3 spans 14 residues. Germline lookup yields CDR1 MNHNS and CDR2 SASEGT.

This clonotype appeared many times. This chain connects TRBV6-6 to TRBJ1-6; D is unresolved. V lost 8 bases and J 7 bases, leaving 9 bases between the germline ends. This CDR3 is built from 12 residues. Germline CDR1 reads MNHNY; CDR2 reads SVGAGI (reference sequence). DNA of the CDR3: TGTGCCAGCGGGCTACAGAATTCACCCCTCCACTTT. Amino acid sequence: CASGLQNSPLHF.

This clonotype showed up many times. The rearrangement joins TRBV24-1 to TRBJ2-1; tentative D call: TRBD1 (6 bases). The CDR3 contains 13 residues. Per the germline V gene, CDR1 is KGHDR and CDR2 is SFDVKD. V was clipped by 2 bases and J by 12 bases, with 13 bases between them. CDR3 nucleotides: TGTGCCACCAGTGATTCAGGGGAAGTGTCGCAGTTCTTC. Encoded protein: CATSDSGEVSQFF.

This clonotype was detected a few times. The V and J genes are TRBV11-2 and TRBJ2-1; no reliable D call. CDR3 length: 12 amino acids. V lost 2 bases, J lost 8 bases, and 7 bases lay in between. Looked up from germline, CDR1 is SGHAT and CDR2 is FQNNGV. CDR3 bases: TGTGCCAGCAGCTTAAATCGCGATGAGCAGTTCTTC. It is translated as CASSLNRDEQFF.

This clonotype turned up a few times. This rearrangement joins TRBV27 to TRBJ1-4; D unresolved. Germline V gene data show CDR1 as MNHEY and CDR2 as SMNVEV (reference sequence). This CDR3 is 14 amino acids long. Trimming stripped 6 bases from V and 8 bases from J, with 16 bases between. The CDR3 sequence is CASSPVRTDEKLFF. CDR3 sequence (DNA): TGTGCCAGCAGCCCCGTGAGGACGGACGAAAAACTGTTTTTT.

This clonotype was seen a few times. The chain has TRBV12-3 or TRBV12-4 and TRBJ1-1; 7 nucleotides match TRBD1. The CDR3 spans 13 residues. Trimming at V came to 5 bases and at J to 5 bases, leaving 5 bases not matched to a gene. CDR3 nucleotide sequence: TGTGCCAGCAGTCTCAGGGGGATGACTGAAGCTTTCTTT. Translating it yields CASSLRGMTEAFF.

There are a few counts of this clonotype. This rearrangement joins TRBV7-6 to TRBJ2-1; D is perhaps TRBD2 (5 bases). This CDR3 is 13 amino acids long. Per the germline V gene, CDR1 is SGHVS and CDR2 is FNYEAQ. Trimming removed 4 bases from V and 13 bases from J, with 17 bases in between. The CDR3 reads CASSSSGGPGQFF. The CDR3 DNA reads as TGTGCCAGCAGCTCGTCTGGCGGGCCGGGACAGTTCTTC.

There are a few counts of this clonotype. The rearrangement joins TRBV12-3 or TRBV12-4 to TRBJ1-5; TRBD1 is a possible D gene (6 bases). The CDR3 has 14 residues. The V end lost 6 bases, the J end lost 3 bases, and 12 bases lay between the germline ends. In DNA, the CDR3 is TGTGCCAGCAGCCGGGACAAGGACAATCAGCCCCAGCATTTT. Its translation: CASSRDKDNQPQHF.

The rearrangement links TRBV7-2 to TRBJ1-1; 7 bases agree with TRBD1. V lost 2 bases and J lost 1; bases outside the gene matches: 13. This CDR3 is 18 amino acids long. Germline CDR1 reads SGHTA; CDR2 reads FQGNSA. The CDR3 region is CASSLSFGQGVPNTEAFF. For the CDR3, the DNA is TGTGCCAGCAGCTTAAGTTTTGGGCAGGGGGTCCCGAACACTGAAGCTTTCTTT.

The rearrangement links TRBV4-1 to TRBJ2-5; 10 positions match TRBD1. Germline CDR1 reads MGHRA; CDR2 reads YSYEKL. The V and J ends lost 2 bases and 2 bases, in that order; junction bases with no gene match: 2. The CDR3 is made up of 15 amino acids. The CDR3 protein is CASSQTDRGQETQYF. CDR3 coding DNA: TGCGCCAGCAGCCAAACGGACAGGGGGCAAGAGACCCAGTACTTC.

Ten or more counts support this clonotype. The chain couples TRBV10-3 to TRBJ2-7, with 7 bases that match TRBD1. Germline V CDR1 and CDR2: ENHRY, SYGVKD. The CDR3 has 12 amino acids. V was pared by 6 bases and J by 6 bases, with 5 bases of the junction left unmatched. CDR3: CAISTTGSEQYF. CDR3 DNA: TGTGCCATCAGCACGACAGGGTCCGAGCAGTACTTC.

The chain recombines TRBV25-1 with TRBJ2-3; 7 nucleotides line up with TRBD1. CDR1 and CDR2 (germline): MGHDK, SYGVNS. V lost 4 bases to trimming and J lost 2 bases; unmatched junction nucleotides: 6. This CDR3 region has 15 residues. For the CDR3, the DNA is TGTGCCAGCAGTGCAGACAGGGAAATCACAGATACGCAGTATTTT. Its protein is CASSADREITDTQYF.

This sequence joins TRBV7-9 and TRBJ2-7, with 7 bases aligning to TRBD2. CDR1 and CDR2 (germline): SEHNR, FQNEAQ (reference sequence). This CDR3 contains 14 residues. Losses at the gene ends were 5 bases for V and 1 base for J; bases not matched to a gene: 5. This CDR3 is CASSPAGESYEQYV. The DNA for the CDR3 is TGTGCCAGCAGCCCCGCGGGAGAGTCCTACGAGCAGTACGTC.

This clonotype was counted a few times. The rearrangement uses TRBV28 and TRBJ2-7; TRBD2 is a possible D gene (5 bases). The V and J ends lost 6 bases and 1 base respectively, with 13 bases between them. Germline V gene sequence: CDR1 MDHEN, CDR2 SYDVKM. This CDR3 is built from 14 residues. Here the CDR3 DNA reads TGTGCCAGCAGCTCCGACCGGAGGTCCTACGAGCAGTACTTC. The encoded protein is CASSSDRRSYEQYF.

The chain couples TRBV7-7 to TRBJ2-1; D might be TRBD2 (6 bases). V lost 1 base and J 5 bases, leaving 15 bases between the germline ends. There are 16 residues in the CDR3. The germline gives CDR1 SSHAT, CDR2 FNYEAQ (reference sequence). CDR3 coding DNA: TGTGCCAGCAGCTTAGTTGGCGGGGTTGGGAACAATGAGCAGTTCTTC. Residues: CASSLVGGVGNNEQFF.